This is a list of T cell receptor beta chains from one sample in a study of post-analysis software for immune sequencing data. Using its own MiXCR run on the PCR reads, TCRdb lists one record per CDR3 protein. This table holds around 770,000 distinct CDR3 sequences, around 42% found once. The sequenced sample was blood. These receptors came from a girl aged 10 to 17 with multiple sclerosis. Each CDR3 is given with its conserved first and last residue. A D gene is named only where the DNA matches it firmly. Only part of the rows carry a size: once, few, many, or a class if the clone is expanded.

TRBV5-5	TRBJ2-1	-	TRBD1	CASSQTGKIEGEQFF	TGTGCCAGCAGCCAGACAGGGAAAATCGAGGGTGAGCAGTTCTTC
TRBV7-7	TRBJ2-3	few	-	CASSLGVGGLTDTQYF	TGTGCTAGCAGCTTAGGTGTCGGCGGCCTCACAGATACGCAGTATTTT
TRBV20-1	TRBJ2-3	-	TRBD2	CSALPLMGLLDTQYF	TGCAGTGCTCTCCCTCTTATGGGACTATTGGATACGCAGTATTTT
TRBV4-1	TRBJ2-5	-	TRBD1	CASSQEGQGIGETQYF	TGCGCCAGCAGCCAAGAGGGACAGGGGATTGGGGAGACCCAGTACTTC
TRBV7-2	TRBJ2-4	-	TRBD2	CASSLPVSASGNDKNIQYF	TGTGCCAGCAGCTTACCCGTGTCTGCTAGCGGGAACGACAAAAACATTCAGTACTTC
TRBV20-1	TRBJ2-3	-	TRBD2	CSATAGGDTQYF	TGCAGTGCTACGGCGGGAGGAGATACGCAGTATTTT
TRBV20-1	TRBJ2-4	-	TRBD1	CSAGGQGGSRGIQYF	TGCAGTGCTGGAGGACAGGGGGGAAGTCGTGGCATTCAGTACTTC
TRBV7-9	TRBJ1-2	few	-	CASSFRGAGYTF	TGTGCCAGCAGCTTCAGGGGCGCGGGCTACACCTTC
TRBV10-3	TRBJ2-7	-	-	CAISENLGNEQYF	TGTGCCATCAGTGAGAATTTGGGGAACGAGCAGTACTTC
TRBV4-3	TRBJ2-3	-	TRBD2	CASSLSGPSSTDTQYF	TGCGCCAGCAGCCTTAGCGGGCCTTCTAGCACAGATACGCAGTATTTT
TRBV2	TRBJ1-1	-	-	CASSEPDSFEAFF	TGTGCCAGCAGTGAACCCGACAGTTTTGAAGCTTTCTTT
TRBV7-9	TRBJ2-7	-	TRBD2	CASSSGAGVGNEQYF	TGTGCCAGCAGCTCCGGAGCGGGAGTGGGGAACGAGCAGTACTTC
TRBV7-9	TRBJ2-6	-	-	CASSLARAGANVLTF	TGTGCCAGCAGCTTAGCGCGGGCTGGGGCCAACGTCCTGACTTTC
TRBV7-3	TRBJ2-1	many	TRBD1	CASSLTWGTGGSYNEQFF	TGTGCCAGCAGCTTAACGTGGGGGACAGGGGGCTCCTACAATGAGCAGTTCTTC
TRBV3-1	TRBJ2-7	-	TRBD2	CASSHFGETSGRESEQYF	TGTGCCAGCAGCCATTTCGGAGAGACTAGCGGGAGAGAAAGCGAGCAGTACTTC
TRBV14	TRBJ2-1	-	-	CASSQMIASRQNEQFF	TGTGCCAGCAGCCAAATGATAGCGTCTCGACAGAATGAGCAGTTCTTC
TRBV5-1	TRBJ2-5	-	TRBD2	CASSPGLAGRRETQYF	TGCGCCAGCAGCCCGGGACTAGCGGGACGGAGGGAGACCCAGTACTTC
TRBV29-1	TRBJ2-3	once	TRBD2	CSVEDSGRVTDTQYF	TGCAGCGTTGAAGATAGCGGGAGGGTCACAGATACGCAGTATTTT
TRBV20-1	TRBJ1-2	few	-	CSARWWPTEGYGYTF	TGCAGTGCTAGATGGTGGCCGACAGAAGGCTATGGCTACACCTTC
TRBV24-1	TRBJ1-2	few	-	CATSDLGVNYGYTF	TGTGCCACCAGTGATTTGGGAGTTAACTATGGCTACACCTTC
TRBV29-1	TRBJ1-2	few	TRBD1	CSVVEGETGIYGYTF	TGCAGCGTTGTGGAGGGGGAGACAGGGATCTATGGCTACACCTTC
TRBV4-1	TRBJ1-4	-	-	CASSQALTTGLFF	TGCGCCAGCAGCCAAGCGCTTACCACCGGACTGTTTTTT
TRBV13	TRBJ1-5	-	TRBD1	CASSLRTGGIDQPQHF	TGTGCCAGCAGCTTGCGGACAGGGGGCATCGATCAGCCCCAGCATTTT
TRBV4-3	TRBJ2-7	few	TRBD2	CASSHEWAGGHYEQYF	TGCGCCAGCAGCCACGAATGGGCGGGGGGCCACTACGAGCAGTACTTC
TRBV4-2	TRBJ2-1	-	TRBD2	CASSQETSGSLQETQFF	TGTGCCAGCAGCCAAGAGACTAGCGGGAGCCTCCAAGAGACCCAGTTCTTC
TRBV10-3	TRBJ2-7	-	-	CAISDLSNSYEQYF	TGTGCCATCAGTGATTTAAGTAACTCCTACGAGCAGTACTTC
TRBV29-1	TRBJ2-1	-	-	CSVEDPPGGEQFF	TGCAGCGTTGAAGACCCCCCCGGGGGAGAGCAGTTCTTC
TRBV27	TRBJ1-1	few	-	CASSFAGNTEAFF	TGTGCCAGCAGTTTCGCAGGGAACACTGAAGCTTTCTTT
TRBV12-3/TRBV12-4	TRBJ2-7	few	-	CASKQGGGWDYEQYF	TGTGCCAGCAAACAAGGCGGGGGCTGGGATTACGAGCAGTACTTC
TRBV7-9	TRBJ2-5	-	-	CASSLAPIGETQYF	TGTGCCAGCAGCTTAGCGCCGATAGGCGAGACCCAGTACTTC
TRBV3-1	TRBJ1-2	-	-	CASSHWGDGGYTF	TGTGCCAGCAGCCATTGGGGGGACGGTGGCTACACCTTC
TRBV29-1	TRBJ2-1	-	-	CSVVNRRGYNEQFF	TGCAGCGTTGTGAACCGAAGAGGCTACAATGAGCAGTTCTTC
TRBV12-3/TRBV12-4	TRBJ2-5	-	-	CASSPSRTQQETQYF	TGTGCCAGCAGCCCCTCCCGGACCCAACAAGAGACCCAGTACTTC
TRBV5-1	TRBJ2-7	-	-	CASSLEQGRRSEQYF	TGCGCCAGCAGCTTGGAGCAGGGACGCCGATCCGAGCAGTACTTC
TRBV6-5	TRBJ2-7	-	TRBD2	CATGRAGEQYF	TGTGCCACGGGGAGGGCCGGCGAGCAGTACTTC
TRBV9	TRBJ1-4	-	-	CASSAGPAREKLFF	TGTGCCAGCAGCGCGGGGCCAGCGCGGGAAAAACTGTTTTTT
TRBV7-2	TRBJ2-3	-	-	CASSFVVSTDTQYF	TGTGCCAGCAGCTTCGTGGTATCCACAGATACGCAGTATTTT
TRBV5-1	TRBJ2-5	-	-	CASSLASGIGEETQYF	TGCGCCAGCAGCTTGGCGTCGGGGATCGGAGAAGAGACCCAGTACTTC
TRBV5-1	TRBJ2-1	-	-	CASKGEGLDEQFF	TGCGCCAGCAAGGGGGAGGGCCTCGATGAGCAGTTCTTC
TRBV6-2/TRBV6-3	TRBJ2-5	-	TRBD1	CASNLQGAETQYF	TGTGCCAGCAACCTACAGGGGGCAGAGACCCAGTACTTC
TRBV6-5	TRBJ2-2	-	-	CASSYSTSWGAITGELFF	TGTGCCAGCAGTTACTCGACGTCCTGGGGGGCGATTACCGGGGAGCTGTTTTTT
TRBV6-2/TRBV6-3	TRBJ2-1	few	TRBD2	CASTPGRPYNEQFF	TGTGCCAGCACACCCGGGAGGCCCTACAATGAGCAGTTCTTC
TRBV4-2	TRBJ2-5	few	TRBD1	CASSQGLGTGEIQETQYF	TGTGCCAGCAGCCAAGGGCTAGGGACAGGGGAGATACAAGAGACCCAGTACTTC
TRBV6-5	TRBJ2-7	-	-	CASRYVQGDREQYF	TGTGCCAGCAGGTACGTACAGGGAGATCGCGAGCAGTACTTC
TRBV7-9	TRBJ2-7	-	-	CASTPYGTERGGRRDEQYF	TGTGCCAGCACCCCTTACGGTACCGAAAGGGGGGGGAGACGGGACGAGCAGTACTTC
TRBV28	TRBJ2-7	-	-	CASRKGVLEQYF	TGTGCCAGCAGGAAGGGGGTGCTCGAGCAGTACTTC
TRBV5-1	TRBJ2-5	-	TRBD2	CASSLSGSKGETQYF	TGCGCCAGCAGCTTAAGCGGGAGTAAAGGAGAGACCCAGTACTTC
TRBV20-1	TRBJ2-5	-	TRBD2	CSATGLADETQYF	TGCAGTGCTACTGGACTAGCGGATGAGACCCAGTACTTC
TRBV4-3	TRBJ2-1	-	-	CASSQDPGPNSYNEQFF	TGCGCCAGCAGCCAGGATCCGGGACCAAACTCCTACAATGAGCAGTTCTTC
TRBV7-3	TRBJ2-3	-	-	CASSLISNTDTQYF	TGTGCCAGCAGCTTAATCTCCAACACAGATACGCAGTATTTT
TRBV5-1	TRBJ2-6	-	TRBD1	CASSRDSVSGANVLTF	TGCGCCAGCAGCCGGGACAGCGTATCTGGGGCCAACGTCCTGACTTTC
TRBV28	TRBJ2-7	few	TRBD1	CASSLSGTGNAEQYF	TGTGCCAGCAGTTTATCGGGGACAGGCAATGCCGAGCAGTACTTC